The T cell receptor (beta chain) under discussion was sequenced for a study of shared clonotypes between healthy human individuals. Naive CD8 cells were CD45RO-negative, positively selected for CCR7, excluding terminally differentiated effector memory CD45RA+ cells. Findings and limits, study-wide: Among donors, clonotype sharing was expected to be affected by sequencing depth.

On this clone itself: What it binds is not known.

The CDR3 spans 15 residues. V was trimmed by 4 bases and J by 2 bases, leaving 15 bases between them. The V gene's germline CDR1 is MNHNS and CDR2 SASEGT. TCRdb's table, derived via immunoSEQ multiplex PCR, lists solely in-frame clones and lacks some. The sample has roughly 570,000 clones, more than 95% seen once; the top ten hold approximately 0.3%. The material sequenced was naive CD8+ T cells sorted from blood. The genes are TRBV6-1 and TRBJ2-7; D possibly corresponds to TRBD1 (6 bases). The TCR sequence derives from a man aged 25 to 45 in good health. CDR3 coding DNA: TGTGCCAGCAGTGTAAAGAGAAGACAGGCCTACGAGCAGTACTTC. Its translation: CASSVKRRQAYEQYF.